The T cell receptor (beta chain) described here comes from a study of neurological immune-mediated disorders (dated by TCRdb to about 2019). In the study overall: Peripheral blood TCR-beta repertoires from patients with HTLV-I-associated myelopathy (HAM/TSP), patients with multiple sclerosis, and healthy controls were compared in the study using UMI-based sequencing. The 100 to 110 TCR-beta libraries covered PBMC samples along with longitudinal samples, technical triplicates, and paired sorted CD4+ and CD8+ T-cell subsets. The cohort was made up of approximately 65 subjects, consisting of around 15 HAM/TSP patients, some 35 multiple sclerosis patients and about 20 healthy controls. What the research found in general, with its limitations: TCR clonal expansion was greatest in HAM/TSP patients and smallest in MS patients, who ranked below even healthy controls. Expanded clones from different subjects shared no identical CDR3 amino acid sequences, which suggests that TCR-beta repertoires were private in all groups.

A note on this clonotype: What antigen it recognizes has not been identified. No base-level quality is on record; no much larger clone is a single base apart.

CDR1 is given as SGHRS and CDR2 as YFSETQ, both from the germline V gene. Deletion took 0 bases off V and 2 bases off J, with a span of 7 bases between the germline ends. The CDR3 runs 14 residues from the cysteine to the phenylalanine. The kept DNA is CDR3 alone, 42 bases in frame from the first base. cDNA was synthesized by template-switch 5'RACE using a primer carrying a 10-nucleotide random unique molecular identifier by which each TCR transcript was tagged. Over 190 million TCR-beta sequences, covering 15-18 subjects, were produced in each sequencing run. The RNeasy kit was used to extract total RNA. The KAPA Real-time Library Amplification kit was used to amplify TCR-beta VDJ regions with primers targeting the TCR constant region and the 5'RACE anchor. Sample indexes and Illumina adaptors were added in a first PCR, and a second PCR then increased library yield. After Ampure bead purification, the TCR product of roughly 650 bp was size-selected on a 2% E-gel SizeSelection system. Before pooling, library quality was checked on a Bioanalyzer, concentration was measured with Qubit, and libraries were quantified with the Kapa Library Quantification kit. An Illumina HiSeq 2500 sequenced the libraries paired-end 2 x 150 bp. To increase sequence diversity, about 24-32% phiX was spiked into each library pool. Processing in the source paper ran as follows. The UMI-based MiGEC pipeline processed quality-filtered reads and removed over 75% of raw TCR sequences during error correction. IMGT germline references were used for alignment of VDJ genes, and clonotypes were defined by a unique CDR3 amino acid sequence together with V-J genes. VDJtools evaluated clonal expansion, Shannon diversity and CDR3 relatedness (CalcPairwiseDistances, ClusterSamples); CLCbio workbench built phylogenetic trees. Expanded clones were defined as having at least 8 unique UMIs, based on coefficient-of-variation modelling across technical triplicates. TCRdb reran the public reads through fastp at Q25 and MiXCR, keeping productive beta chains. Entries that share a CDR3 protein sequence are merged under the most common genes and DNA. The V and J calls were determined by TCRdb, not by the authors. Recorded for this sample are around 83,000 distinct CDR3 sequences; 13% to 15% of them occurred a single time. The top ten clones comprise about 6.8% of the sample.

The healthy controls were volunteers from blood banks in Maryland, USA. Unsorted PBMC libraries were generated from 2 million PBMCs stored in RNAlater at -80 °C until RNA extraction. Peripheral blood underwent Ficoll-Hypaque density gradient centrifugation to isolate PBMCs, which were then cryopreserved in liquid nitrogen. This sequence originates from a woman between 50 and 59 years old in good health. The chain was built from TRBV5-1 and TRBJ2-3; confidence is insufficient to name the D gene. The sequenced sample was PBMCs. The CDR3 region reads CASSLAKDTDTQYF. The nucleotide sequence reads as follows: TGCGCCAGCAGCTTGGCCAAGGACACAGATACGCAGTATTTT.